A single sample gave rise to the 26 T cell receptor beta chains below, sequenced in a study of blood T cell repertoires in COVID-19. Profiled with immunoSEQ multiplex PCR; TCRdb holds only in-frame clones, not every one. In the table there are a few hundred thousand clones, under 90% of which are singletons. Source material: PBMCs or T cells enriched from blood (not recorded which). These receptors were obtained from a man between 25 and 39 years old with acute COVID-19.

J is TRBJ2-5 and V is TRBV2; unclear D gene. CDR3 length equals 13 residues. Per germline, CDR1 SNHLY and CDR2 FYNNEI. Trimming took off 5 bases at V and 2 bases at J, with 9 bases between the two ends. The DNA for the CDR3 is TGTGCCAGCAGTTTTCGGGTTCAAGAGACCCAGTACTTC. It translates to CASSFRVQETQYF.

V gene TRBV6-1 combines with J gene TRBJ2-7; TRBD2 is a possible D gene (6 bases). V was clipped by 4 bases and J by 9 bases, with 16 bases between them. The CDR3 has 13 amino acids. Germline V gene lookup returns CDR1 MNHNS and CDR2 SASEGT. The CDR3 protein is CASSAAGSLGQYV. The CDR3 DNA reads TGTGCCAGCAGTGCAGCCGGGAGTCTCGGGCAGTACGTC.

J is TRBJ2-1 and V is TRBV7-9, with 13 positions matching TRBD2. In germline, CDR1 is SEHNR, CDR2 FQNEAQ (reference sequence). The CDR3 has 16 residues. The trim removed 6 bases at V and 6 bases at J, leaving 8 bases unmatched. The CDR3 is CASRDGLAGELNEQFF. Written as DNA, the CDR3 is TGTGCCAGCAGAGATGGACTAGCGGGGGAGCTCAATGAGCAGTTCTTC.

V is TRBV6-1 and J is TRBJ2-5; TRBD2 is a possible D gene (6 bases). Between the trimmed V and J ends, which lost 1 base and 4 bases, there was a span of 13 bases. The CDR3 extends over 15 amino acids. The V gene's germline CDR1 is MNHNS and CDR2 SASEGT. The CDR3: CASSEGLIGGETQYF. The DNA of the CDR3 is TGTGCCAGCAGTGAAGGGCTGATCGGGGGAGAGACCCAGTACTTC.

The rearrangement uses TRBV12-5 and TRBJ2-1, with TRBD2 identical over 8 bases. Looked up from germline, CDR1 is LGHNT and CDR2 is FRNRAP. The CDR3 loop spans 17 amino acids. V dropped 0 bases and J dropped 6; count of bases not matched to a gene: 10. CDR3 in DNA: TGTGCTAGTGGTTTGGTACTGATGCGGGAGGACACCAATGAGCAGTTCTTC. This translates into CASGLVLMREDTNEQFF.

A word on this clone: Germline and junction disagree at one end, which may indicate a read error. The rearrangement joins TRBV5-1 to TRBJ2-5; 9 bases line up with TRBD1. The germline V gene encodes CDR1 SGHRS and CDR2 YFSETQ. The CDR3 has 15 amino acids. CDR3 in amino acids: CASSPGTGLKETQYF. DNA for the CDR3: TGTGCCAGCAGCCCCGGGACAGGGCTTAAAGAGACCCAGTACTTC.

V usage is TRBV30 and J usage is TRBJ2-3, with D tentatively TRBD1 (5 bases). The germline V gene has CDR1 GTSNPN and CDR2 SVGIG (reference sequence). V was cut by 0 bases and J by 1 base, with 11 bases left in between. The CDR3 runs to 15 residues. The CDR3 loop is CAWSVAGPRTDTQYF. CDR3 coding DNA: TGTGCCTGGAGTGTAGCAGGGCCACGCACAGATACGCAGTATTTT.

The chain recombines TRBV9 with TRBJ1-6; D gene unclear. This CDR3 is built from 13 residues. Looked up from germline, CDR1 is SGDLS and CDR2 is YYNGEE. The CDR3 DNA reads as TGTGCTCGCACCGGACCGGGGAATTCACCCCTCCACTTT. It yields the protein CARTGPGNSPLHF.

This chain connects TRBV7-2 to TRBJ1-5; possible D gene TRBD1, 5 bases. In germline, CDR1 is SGHTA, CDR2 FQGNSA. The CDR3 has 15 residues. Between the trimmed V and J ends, which lost 2 bases and 5 bases, there was a span of 13 bases. The CDR3 bases are TGTGCCAGCAGCTTATCCCTCAGGGCGCATCAGCCCCAGCATTTT. Translation gives CASSLSLRAHQPQHF.

CDR3 sequence reads: CASSRTGRETQYF. CDR3 nucleotides: TGTGCCAGCAGCCGGACAGGGAGAGAGACCCAGTACTTC. J is TRBJ2-5 and V is TRBV9; TRBD1 matches 8 bases. CDR3 length: 13 residues. V gave up 4 bases and J gave up 4 bases; unmatched junction bases: 3. CDR1 and CDR2 (germline): SGDLS, YYNGEE.

J is TRBJ1-6 and V is TRBV28, with 7 bases that match TRBD1. The CDR3 loop spans 15 amino acids. V gave up 8 bases and J gave up 6 bases; unmatched junction bases: 10. CDR1 is MDHEN, CDR2 SYDVKM, per germline. The CDR3 loop reads CASSYRDRVNSPLHF. The CDR3 region has the DNA TGTGCCAGCTCCTATAGAGACAGGGTTAATTCACCCCTCCACTTT.

Worth noting for this clone: One end of the junction does not line up with germline, which may come from a read error. The gene calls are TRBV5-1 and TRBJ2-1, with 9 bases fitting TRBD2. CDR1 is SGHRS, CDR2 YFSETQ, per germline. The CDR3 has 15 amino acids. As DNA, the CDR3 is TGTGCCAGCAGACCTAGCGGGAAACGCTACAATGAGCAGTTCTTC. This translates into CASRPSGKRYNEQFF.

The rearrangement uses TRBV18 and TRBJ1-1; possible D gene TRBD1, 6 bases. The CDR3 has 13 amino acids. Germline V gene sequence: CDR1 KGHSH, CDR2 LQKENI. Deletions cut 3 bases from V and 7 bases from J, with 12 bases between. The CDR3 DNA follows: TGTGCCAGCTCACCGGAACAGGGAGATGAAGCTTTCTTT. Its translation: CASSPEQGDEAFF.

The chain recombines TRBV5-4 with TRBJ1-1; a possible D gene is TRBD1 (5 bases). Trimming took off 4 bases at V and 4 bases at J, with 17 bases between the two ends. CDR1 SGHNT and CDR2 YYREEE come from the germline V gene (reference sequence). The CDR3 totals 15 residues. In DNA, the CDR3 is TGTGCCAGCAGCCCGCCGTGGGGGGAGGTCACTGAAGCTTTCTTT. It specifies CASSPPWGEVTEAFF.

The gene calls are TRBV5-4 and TRBJ1-6, with a weak D call TRBD1 (6 bases). CDR1 SGHNT and CDR2 YYREEE come from the germline V gene (reference sequence). Trimming shortened V by 0 bases and J by 10 bases, and 14 bases separated the two germline ends. The CDR3 has 15 residues. The CDR3 is CASSLVGRGSSPLHF. The CDR3 region has the DNA TGTGCCAGCAGCTTGGTCGGCAGGGGAAGCTCACCCCTCCACTTT. Full variable domain (outside the CDR3, taken from reference TRBV5-4 and TRBJ1-6): ETGVTQSPTHLIKTRGQQVTLRCSSQSGHNTVSWYQQALGQGPQFIFQYYREEENGRGNFPPRFSGLQFPNYSSELNVNALELDDSALYLCASSLVGRGSSPLHFGNGTRLTVT.

CDR3 DNA sequence: TGTGCCACCCGACCGGGGGACAGGGGAAACAATGAGCAGTTCTTC. As protein: CATRPGDRGNNEQFF. The chain joins TRBV13 to TRBJ2-1, with 10 bases matching TRBD1. The CDR3 sequence is 15 residues long. With 10 bases clipped from V and 5 bases from J, the junction kept 11 bases outside the gene matches. Per germline, CDR1 PRHDT and CDR2 FYEKMQ (reference sequence).

This clone was observed once. The CDR3 sequence: CAWSPDRASQETQYF. CDR3 coding DNA: TGTGCCTGGAGTCCAGACAGGGCGTCACAAGAGACCCAGTACTTC. The V gene is TRBV30, the J gene TRBJ2-5; 7 bases are a match to TRBD1. This CDR3 contains 15 residues. Per the germline V gene, CDR1 is GTSNPN and CDR2 is SVGIG (reference sequence). V trimming: 2 bases; J trimming: 2 bases; junction bases outside the gene matches: 8.

The rearrangement links TRBV5-1 to TRBJ2-3; TRBD2 aligns across 15 bases. J lost 4 bases, V lost 4 bases, and 10 bases had no gene match. CDR3 length equals 18 residues. Germline CDR1 and CDR2: SGHRS and YFSETQ. The DNA of the CDR3 is TGCGCCAGCAGCACCGGACTAGCGGGGGGGACGGCGGCAGATACGCAGTATTTT. Its protein product is CASSTGLAGGTAADTQYF. The full variable domain, in which reference TRBV5-1 and TRBJ2-3 provide the parts outside the CDR3, is KAGVTQTPRYLIKTRGQQVTLSCSPISGHRSVSWYQQTPGQGLQFLFEYFSETQRNKGNFPGRFSGRQFSNSRSEMNVSTLELGDSALYLCASSTGLAGGTAADTQYFGPGTRLTVL.

The gene calls are TRBV24-1 and TRBJ1-4; 7 nucleotides line up with TRBD1. The V and J ends lost 7 bases and 2 bases, in that order; junction bases with no gene match: 3. This CDR3 is 14 amino acids long. Germline V gene data show CDR1 as KGHDR and CDR2 as SFDVKD. The CDR3 coding sequence is TGTGCCACCAGCGCAGGGGGGACTAATGAAAAACTGTTTTTT. It translates to CATSAGGTNEKLFF.

The chain couples TRBV5-4 to TRBJ2-4; D uncertain. The CDR3 sequence is 13 residues long. V gave up 5 bases and J gave up 6 bases, with 12 bases separating them. The germline V gene has CDR1 SGHNT and CDR2 YYREEE (reference sequence). This CDR3 reads CASSSPPGNIQYF. The CDR3 bases are TGTGCCAGCAGTTCGCCTCCGGGAAACATTCAGTACTTC.

J is TRBJ1-1 and V is TRBV3-1 (or the pseudogene TRBV3-2), with D perhaps TRBD1 (6 bases). Germline V gene sequence: CDR1 LGHDT, CDR2 YNNKEL (reference sequence). The CDR3 extends over 15 amino acids. Trimming pared 7 bases from V and 4 bases from J, leaving 19 bases between. The CDR3, as DNA: TGTGCCAGCACCTCTAAAGTGGGGGCGGGCACTGAAGCTTTCTTT. Its translation: CASTSKVGAGTEAFF.

V and J are TRBV10-2 and TRBJ2-7; maybe TRBD1 (6 bases). Per germline, CDR1 WSHSY and CDR2 SAAADI. The CDR3 consists of 18 residues. Between the trimmed V and J ends, which lost 2 bases and 2 bases, there was a span of 22 bases. CDR3 region: CASSEPRITTGRTYEQYV. Here the CDR3 DNA reads TGCGCCAGCAGTGAGCCCCGGATTACTACAGGGAGAACCTACGAGCAGTACGTC.

J is TRBJ1-2 and V is TRBV6-6; a possible D gene is TRBD1 (6 bases). Trimming removed 6 bases at V and 4 bases at J, with 18 bases between. CDR1 is MNHNY and CDR2 is SVGAGI in the germline V gene (reference sequence). This CDR3 has 15 amino acids. The CDR3 sequence is CASRNQAGVAYGYTF. The CDR3 DNA follows: TGTGCCAGCAGAAATCAAGCAGGGGTCGCCTATGGCTACACCTTC.

The chain carries TRBV9 and TRBJ1-4; the D is unclear. Trimming left V 0 bases short and J 2 bases short, with 8 bases between. CDR1 is SGDLS, CDR2 YYNGEE, per germline. CDR3 length: 15 amino acids. The CDR3 DNA is TGTGCCAGCAGCGTAGGAGGCGTTACTAATGAAAAACTGTTTTTT. Its translation: CASSVGGVTNEKLFF.

This CDR3 reads CASSLRTGVNEQFF. The CDR3 region has the DNA TGTGCCAGCAGTTTAAGGACAGGGGTGAATGAGCAGTTCTTC. V gene TRBV6-5 combines with J gene TRBJ2-1; 9 nucleotides match TRBD1. The CDR3 spans 14 residues. CDR1 is MNHEY, CDR2 SVGAGI, per germline. V shed 4 bases and J 7 bases; nucleotides not matched to a gene: 5.

This chain connects TRBV9 to TRBJ2-7; D not certain. Germline lookup yields CDR1 SGDLS and CDR2 YYNGEE. The CDR3 covers 13 residues. CDR3 in DNA: TGTGCCAGCAGCGTAGTGGGCTCCTACGAACAGTACGTC. The encoded protein is CASSVVGSYEQYV.